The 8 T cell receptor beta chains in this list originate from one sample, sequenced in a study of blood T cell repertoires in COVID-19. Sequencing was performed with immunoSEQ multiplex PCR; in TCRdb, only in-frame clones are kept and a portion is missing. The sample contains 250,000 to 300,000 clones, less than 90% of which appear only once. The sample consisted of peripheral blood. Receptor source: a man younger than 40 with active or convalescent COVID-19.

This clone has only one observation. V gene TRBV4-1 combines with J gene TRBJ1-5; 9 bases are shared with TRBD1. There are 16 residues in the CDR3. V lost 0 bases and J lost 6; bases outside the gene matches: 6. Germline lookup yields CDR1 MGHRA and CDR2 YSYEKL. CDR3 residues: CASSQETGGAGQPQHF. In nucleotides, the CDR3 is TGCGCCAGCAGCCAAGAGACAGGGGGGGCGGGTCAGCCCCAGCATTTT.

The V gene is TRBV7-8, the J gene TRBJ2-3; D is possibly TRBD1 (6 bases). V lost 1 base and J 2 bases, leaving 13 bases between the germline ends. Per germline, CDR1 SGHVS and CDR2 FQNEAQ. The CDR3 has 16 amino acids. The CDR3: CASSLVSGHDTDTQYF. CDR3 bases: TGTGCCAGCAGCTTAGTATCGGGACACGACACAGATACGCAGTATTTT.

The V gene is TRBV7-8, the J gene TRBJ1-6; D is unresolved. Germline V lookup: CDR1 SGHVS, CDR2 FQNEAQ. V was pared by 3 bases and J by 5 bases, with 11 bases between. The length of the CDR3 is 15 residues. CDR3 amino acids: CASSLAGSDNSPLHF. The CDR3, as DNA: TGTGCCAGCAGCTTGGCGGGGAGTGATAATTCACCCCTCCACTTT.

CDR3 coding DNA: TGTGCCATCAGTGAGTCGACTAGCGGGGGTGGGACCCAGTACTTC. Its translation: CAISESTSGGGTQYF. The J gene is TRBJ2-5, the V gene TRBV10-3; 12 bases match TRBD2. The CDR3 is made up of 15 amino acids. The V gene's germline CDR1 is ENHRY and CDR2 SYGVKD. V shed 0 bases and J 7 bases; nucleotides not matched to a gene: 3.

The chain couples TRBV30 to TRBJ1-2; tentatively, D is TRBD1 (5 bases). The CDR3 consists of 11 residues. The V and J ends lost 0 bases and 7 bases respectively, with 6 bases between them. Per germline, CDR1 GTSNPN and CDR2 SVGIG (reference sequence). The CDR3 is CAWSVGAGYTF. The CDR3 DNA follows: TGTGCCTGGAGTGTAGGGGCTGGCTACACCTTC.

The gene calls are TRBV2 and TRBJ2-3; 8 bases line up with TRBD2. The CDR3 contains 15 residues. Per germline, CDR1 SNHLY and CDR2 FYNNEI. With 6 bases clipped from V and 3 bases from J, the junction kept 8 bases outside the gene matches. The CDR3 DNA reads TGTGCCAGCAGGGCGCTAGCGGGTCCTACAGATACGCAGTATTTT. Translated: CASRALAGPTDTQYF.

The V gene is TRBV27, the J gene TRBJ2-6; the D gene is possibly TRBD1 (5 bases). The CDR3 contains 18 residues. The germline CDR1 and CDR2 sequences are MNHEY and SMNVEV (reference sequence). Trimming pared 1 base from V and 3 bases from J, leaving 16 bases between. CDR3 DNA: TGTGCCAGCAGTTTATTGGACCAGGGATCGTTTGGGGCCAACGTCCTGACTTTC. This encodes CASSLLDQGSFGANVLTF.

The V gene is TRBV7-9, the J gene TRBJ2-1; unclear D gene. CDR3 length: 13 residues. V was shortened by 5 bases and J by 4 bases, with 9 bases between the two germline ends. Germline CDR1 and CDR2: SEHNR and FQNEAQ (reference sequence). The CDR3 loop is CASSIYGYNEQFF. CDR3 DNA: TGTGCCAGCAGCATCTATGGTTACAATGAGCAGTTCTTC.